Following are 27 T cell receptor beta chains from one sample sequenced in a study of T cell changes during pregnancy in multiple sclerosis. The repertoire was sequenced with immunoSEQ multiplex PCR; TCRdb's copy has only in-frame clones and lacks some. In the table there are 40,000 to 60,000 clones, roughly nine tenths of which are singletons. Specimen: CD8+ T cells from peripheral blood mononuclear cells, collected after pregnancy. The source of these receptors is a female donor with multiple sclerosis, enrolled in a pregnancy study.

This chain joins TRBV29-1 and TRBJ1-1, with 7 bases identical to TRBD1. Trimming cost V 8 bases and J 2 bases; bases outside gene matches: 8. Germline CDR1 is SQVTM and CDR2 is ANQGSEA. The length of the CDR3 is 13 residues. The CDR3, as DNA: TGCAGCACCCTGCGACAGGGAAACACTGAAGCTTTCTTT. The encoded protein is CSTLRQGNTEAFF.

Note on this clone: One junction end does not reproduce the germline sequence, and a read error may be involved. The chain carries TRBV2 and TRBJ2-7, with TRBD1 matching 8 bases. Germline V gives CDR1 SNHLY, CDR2 FYNNEI. The CDR3 loop spans 14 amino acids. CDR3 sequence (DNA): TGTGCCTGCAGCGTAGGACAGGGAACCTACGAGCAGTACTTC. Amino acids: CACSVGQGTYEQYF. Combining the CDR3 with reference TRBV2 and TRBJ2-7 gives the whole variable domain EPEVTQTPSHQVTQMGQEVILRCVPISNHLYFYWYRQILGQKVEFLVSFYNNEISEKSEIFDDQFSVERPDGSNFTLKIRSTKLEDSAMYFCACSVGQGTYEQYFGPGTRLTVT.

The chain uses TRBV30 and TRBJ2-3, with TRBD1 identical over 7 bases. Germline CDR1 GTSNPN, CDR2 SVGIG (reference sequence). The V segment lost 5 bases and the J segment 0 bases; nucleotides outside the gene matches: 5. The CDR3 consists of 14 residues. The CDR3 protein is CAWQGGPSTDTQYF. The CDR3 DNA reads TGTGCCTGGCAAGGGGGCCCCAGCACAGATACGCAGTATTTT.

This clone was observed a few times. V gene TRBV13 combines with J gene TRBJ1-1, with a possible D match to TRBD1 (5 bases). The ends were cut back, 0 bases at V and 8 bases at J, with 10 bases in the middle. This CDR3 is built from 13 residues. CDR1 and CDR2 (germline): PRHDT, FYEKMQ (reference sequence). CDR3 sequence: CASSLGSGTEAFF. The CDR3 DNA is TGTGCCAGCAGCTTAGGGAGCGGGACCGAAGCTTTCTTT.

The genes are TRBV27 and TRBJ1-2; 9 bases are shared with TRBD1. The germline CDR1 and CDR2 sequences are MNHEY and SMNVEV (reference sequence). Trimming took 6 bases from V and 4 from J; bases not matched to a gene: 9. The CDR3 loop spans 15 amino acids. The CDR3 DNA sequence: TGTGCCAGCAGAGGTTACAGGGGGCAGGGCTATGGCTACACCTTC. It specifies CASRGYRGQGYGYTF.

This chain connects TRBV9 to TRBJ1-1, with 7 bases that match TRBD1. The length of the CDR3 is 15 residues. V lost 3 bases, J lost 0 bases, and 5 bases stayed unmatched. Looked up from germline, CDR1 is SGDLS and CDR2 is YYNGEE. Here the CDR3 DNA reads TGTGCCAGCAGCGGGGGGGACAGCGTGAACACTGAAGCTTTCTTT. Translated, it gives CASSGGDSVNTEAFF.

This chain links TRBV7-9 with TRBJ2-7; weak D call: TRBD2 (6 bases). CDR1 SEHNR and CDR2 FQNEAQ come from the germline V gene (reference sequence). Trimming shortened V by 3 bases and J by 0 bases, and 9 bases separated the two germline ends. CDR3 length: 14 amino acids. The CDR3 here is CASSFGGSSYEQYF. The CDR3 nucleotides are TGTGCCAGCAGCTTCGGGGGTAGCTCCTACGAGCAGTACTTC.

The CDR3, as DNA: TGCGCCAGCAGCCAATTCTTGCCTAGCGGGGGGTGGTCTTCCTACAATGAGCAGTTCTTC. Protein sequence: CASSQFLPSGGWSSYNEQFF. This chain joins TRBV4-1 and TRBJ2-1; 11 nucleotides line up with TRBD2. Trimming at V came to 2 bases and at J to 1 base, leaving 13 bases not matched to a gene. In germline, CDR1 is MGHRA, CDR2 YSYEKL. The CDR3 runs 20 residues.

The chain recombines TRBV7-9 with TRBJ2-7, with TRBD2 as a possible D gene (6 bases). In germline, CDR1 is SEHNR, CDR2 FQNEAQ (reference sequence). V shed 0 bases and J shed 2 bases, with 11 bases lying between them. The CDR3 is made up of 15 amino acids. CDR3 sequence: CASSLARDWAYEQYF. The CDR3 bases are TGTGCCAGCAGCTTAGCACGGGACTGGGCCTACGAGCAGTACTTC.

The V gene is TRBV18, the J gene TRBJ2-7; 7 nucleotides match TRBD1. The CDR3 runs to 18 residues. Germline V gene lookup returns CDR1 KGHSH and CDR2 LQKENI. The junction had 14 bases not matched to a gene; V was cut back by 0 bases and J by 3 bases. CDR3 in amino acids: CASSPPKIDGTDFYEQYF. CDR3 DNA: TGTGCCAGCTCACCACCTAAAATTGACGGGACAGATTTCTACGAGCAGTACTTC.

This sequence joins TRBV5-5 and TRBJ2-7; D not resolved. Trimming removed 5 bases at V and 1 base at J, with 10 bases between. This CDR3 has 13 amino acids. From germline, CDR1 is SGHKS and CDR2 YYEKEE (reference sequence). CDR3 nucleotide sequence: TGTGCCAGCAGTCTTGACATTTCCTACGAGCAGTACTTC. Amino acids: CASSLDISYEQYF.

The V and J genes are TRBV9 and TRBJ2-1; the D is unclear. The V end was cut by 3 bases, the J end by 5 bases, with 3 bases between. CDR1 SGDLS and CDR2 YYNGEE come from the germline V gene. This CDR3 spans 11 amino acids. The CDR3 coding sequence is TGTGCCAGCAGCGCTAACAATGAGCAGTTCTTC. Amino acid sequence: CASSANNEQFF.

The chain employs TRBV6-5 and TRBJ2-1, with D unresolved. The CDR3 is 14 residues long. Per the germline V gene, CDR1 is MNHEY and CDR2 is SVGAGI. V was cut by 0 bases and J by 10 bases, with 13 bases left in between. The CDR3 DNA reads as TGTGCCAGCAGTTACTCGCCGACCCTAGAGGAGCAGTTCTTC. Protein sequence: CASSYSPTLEEQFF.

The gene calls are TRBV30 and TRBJ1-1; 9 bases fit TRBD1. The germline V gene encodes CDR1 GTSNPN and CDR2 SVGIG (reference sequence). Unmatched junction bases numbered 11, after V lost 2 bases and J lost 1 base. This CDR3 region has 17 residues. This CDR3 reads CAWSLSGTGWSNTEAFF. The CDR3 DNA is TGTGCCTGGAGTCTGTCCGGGACAGGGTGGTCGAACACTGAAGCTTTCTTT.

The CDR3 protein is CASSESPSYGYTF. The CDR3, as DNA: TGTGCCAGCAGTGAATCCCCCTCCTATGGCTACACCTTC. The chain recombines TRBV2 with TRBJ1-2; D uncertain. The CDR3 contains 13 residues. CDR1 is SNHLY and CDR2 is FYNNEI in the germline V gene. The V and J ends lost 2 bases and 4 bases respectively, with 8 bases between them.

The CDR3, as DNA: TGTGCCAGTAGTACCCGAACCGCTACAGGGGGCGCGGGGTATGGCTACACCTTC. Translated: CASSTRTATGGAGYGYTF. The genes are TRBV19 and TRBJ1-2; 9 nucleotides line up with TRBD1. This CDR3 region has 18 residues. Per germline, CDR1 LNHDA and CDR2 SQIVND (reference sequence). The V and J ends lost 4 bases and 5 bases, in that order; junction bases with no gene match: 17.

This rearrangement joins TRBV19 to TRBJ1-1; 11 bases align to TRBD1. The CDR3 is made up of 16 amino acids. Per the germline V gene, CDR1 is LNHDA and CDR2 is SQIVND (reference sequence). J lost 3 bases, V lost 5 bases, and 8 bases had no gene match. The CDR3 nucleotides are TGTGCCAGTAGTCCAATACGGGACAGGGGGGACACTGAAGCTTTCTTT. It specifies CASSPIRDRGDTEAFF.

The chain couples TRBV29-1 to TRBJ2-7, with D possibly matching TRBD1 (5 bases). Trimming removed 6 bases at V and 2 bases at J, with 11 bases between. The CDR3 covers 12 residues. CDR1 SQVTM and CDR2 ANQGSEA come from the germline V gene. The CDR3 DNA follows: TGCAGCGTACCTGGGGCAACCTACGAGCAGTACTTC. This gives the protein CSVPGATYEQYF.

This sequence joins TRBV11-2 and TRBJ1-2; 8 bases agree with TRBD1. Germline V gene data show CDR1 as SGHAT and CDR2 as FQNNGV. Unmatched junction bases numbered 16, after V lost 1 base and J lost 3 bases. CDR3 length: 19 amino acids. The CDR3 sequence is CASSLVWGTGNFGDYGYTF. The CDR3 bases are TGTGCCAGCAGCTTAGTGTGGGGGACAGGTAACTTCGGGGACTATGGCTACACCTTC.

The chain combines TRBV9 with TRBJ1-2, with TRBD1 as a possible D gene (5 bases). The CDR3 contains 12 residues. Germline CDR1 SGDLS, CDR2 YYNGEE. V lost 2 bases and J lost 8, with 10 bases in between. This chain's CDR3 is CASSVGGGGYTF. The CDR3 region has the DNA TGTGCCAGCAGCGTGGGGGGTGGGGGCTACACCTTC.

This chain links TRBV14 with TRBJ2-2; no definite D call. Germline loops: CDR1 SGHDN, CDR2 FVKESK. The CDR3 covers 15 residues. With 3 bases removed from V and 3 bases from J, the gap between germline ends came to 11 bases. The CDR3 coding sequence is TGTGCCAGCAGCCAGTTCAGTATGGACACCGGGGAGCTGTTTTTT. Amino acids: CASSQFSMDTGELFF.

The chain employs TRBV13 and TRBJ2-3; no definite D call. The V gene's germline CDR1 is PRHDT and CDR2 FYEKMQ (reference sequence). The CDR3 covers 11 residues. V lost 1 base and J lost 6, with 2 bases in between. The CDR3, as DNA: TGTGCCAGCAGCTTAGCTGATACGCAGTATTTT. The encoded protein is CASSLADTQYF.

V and J are TRBV4-2 and TRBJ2-7; 12 nucleotides align to TRBD1. Unmatched junction bases numbered 1, after V lost 0 bases and J lost 4 bases. The CDR3 consists of 15 residues. Germline V gives CDR1 LGHNA, CDR2 YNFKEQ. The CDR3, as DNA: TGTGCCAGCAGCCAAGAGGGACAGGGGGCGTACGAGCAGTACTTC. Protein sequence: CASSQEGQGAYEQYF.

The rearrangement uses TRBV29-1 and TRBJ1-5; 9 bases are a match to TRBD1. This CDR3 spans 13 amino acids. Unmatched junction bases numbered 8, after V lost 6 bases and J lost 8 bases. CDR1 is SQVTM, CDR2 ANQGSEA, per germline. CDR3 protein: CSVQTGGGEPQHF. The CDR3 DNA is TGCAGCGTGCAAACAGGGGGCGGTGAGCCCCAGCATTTT. The full variable domain, rest sourced from reference TRBV29-1 and TRBJ1-5, is SAVISQKPSRDICQRGTSLTIQCQVDSQVTMMFWYRQQPGQSLTLIATANQGSEATYESGFVIDKFPISRPNLTFSTLTVSNMSPEDSSIYLCSVQTGGGEPQHFGDGTRLSIL.

This chain uses TRBV29-1 with TRBJ1-2; the match to TRBD1 covers 8 bases. CDR1 is SQVTM, CDR2 ANQGSEA, per germline. CDR3 length: 16 residues. Germline trimming cut 5 bases from V and 4 bases from J; bases unmatched to any gene: 15. The CDR3 DNA reads as TGCAGCGTTTTGGACAGGGACAGCCAAACGGGCTATGGCTACACCTTC. Protein product: CSVLDRDSQTGYGYTF.

This rearrangement joins TRBV7-3 to TRBJ1-1; 7 bases map to TRBD1. This CDR3 is 15 amino acids long. Germline lookup yields CDR1 SGHTA and CDR2 FQGTGA. The trim removed 4 bases at V and 5 bases at J, leaving 10 bases unmatched. The CDR3 protein is CASSSTGAPGTEAFF. The CDR3 bases are TGTGCCAGCAGCTCCACAGGGGCCCCGGGGACTGAAGCTTTCTTT.

This sequence joins TRBV11-2 and TRBJ2-5, with 7 bases matching TRBD1. Germline CDR1 is SGHAT and CDR2 is FQNNGV. J lost 3 bases, V lost 6 bases, and 10 bases had no gene match. The CDR3 sequence is 15 residues long. The DNA for the CDR3 is TGTGCCAGCAGTCCTGACAGGGCCGGGAAAGAGACCCAGTACTTC. It encodes CASSPDRAGKETQYF.